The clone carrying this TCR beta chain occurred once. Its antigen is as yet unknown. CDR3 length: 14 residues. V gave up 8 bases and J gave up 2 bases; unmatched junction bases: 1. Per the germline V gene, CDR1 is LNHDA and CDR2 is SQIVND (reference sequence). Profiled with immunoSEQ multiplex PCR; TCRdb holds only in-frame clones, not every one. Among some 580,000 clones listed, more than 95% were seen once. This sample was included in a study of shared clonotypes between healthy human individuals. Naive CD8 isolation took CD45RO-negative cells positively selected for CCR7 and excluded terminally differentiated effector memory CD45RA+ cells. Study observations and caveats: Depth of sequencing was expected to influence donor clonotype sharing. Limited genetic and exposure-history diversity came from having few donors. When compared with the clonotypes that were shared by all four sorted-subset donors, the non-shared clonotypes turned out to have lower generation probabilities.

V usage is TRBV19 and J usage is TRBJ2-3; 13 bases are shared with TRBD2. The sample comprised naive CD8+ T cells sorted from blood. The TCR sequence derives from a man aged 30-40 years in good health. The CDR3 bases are TGTGCCAGTGGACTAGCGGGAGCCACAGATACGCAGTATTTT. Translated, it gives CASGLAGATDTQYF.